The next 23 T cell receptor beta chains were all read from a single sample in a study of neoadjuvant anti-PD-1 for oral cavity cancer. The assay was immunoSEQ multiplex PCR, and TCRdb's table has in-frame clones only and misses some. In the table there are about 14,000 clones, roughly three fifths of which are singletons. The starting material was PBMCs, obtained before nivolumab (anti-PD-1) treatment. Receptors were obtained from a person aged 40 to 85 with oral cavity squamous cell carcinoma.

As DNA, the CDR3 is TGCGCCAGCAGCCTACTTAGCGGGGGGATAAATGAGCAGTTCTTC. This gives the protein CASSLLSGGINEQFF. The rearrangement links TRBV5-1 to TRBJ2-1; TRBD2 aligns across 10 bases. From germline, CDR1 is SGHRS and CDR2 YFSETQ. The length of the CDR3 is 15 residues. V shed 4 bases, J shed 7 bases, and the junction held 8 bases outside the gene matches.

This clone occurred a few times. The chain uses TRBV7-9 and TRBJ2-1; D is ambiguous. The CDR3 loop spans 14 amino acids. V was clipped by 1 base and J by 7 bases, with 11 bases between them. The germline V gene has CDR1 SEHNR and CDR2 FQNEAQ (reference sequence). The CDR3 region is CASSLGGSLNEQFF. CDR3 in DNA: TGTGCCAGCAGCTTAGGGGGATCCCTAAATGAGCAGTTCTTC.

This clone was seen a handful of times. V usage is TRBV19 and J usage is TRBJ2-1, with a possible D match to TRBD1 (6 bases). The V gene's germline CDR1 is LNHDA and CDR2 SQIVND (reference sequence). V was clipped by 6 bases and J by 9 bases, with 18 bases between them. CDR3 length: 14 residues. CDR3 amino acids: CASRVGTLRGEQFF. CDR3 coding DNA: TGTGCCAGTAGGGTCGGGACCCTCAGGGGTGAGCAGTTCTTC.

The V and J genes are TRBV5-1 and TRBJ2-1; possible D gene TRBD2, 7 bases. V lost 1 base and J lost 2, with 19 bases in between. The CDR3 runs 18 residues. The germline V gene encodes CDR1 SGHRS and CDR2 YFSETQ. The CDR3 is CASSLHLGGGGAYNEQFF. The CDR3 DNA reads TGCGCCAGCAGCTTGCACCTCGGGGGCGGGGGTGCCTACAATGAGCAGTTCTTC.

The CDR3 loop is CASSLLGNLEAFF. The CDR3 DNA follows: TGTGCCAGCAGTTTATTGGGCAATTTAGAAGCTTTCTTT. The chain recombines TRBV28 with TRBJ1-1; D is unresolved. V was clipped by 1 base and J by 8 bases, with 11 bases between them. This CDR3 is 13 amino acids long. Per the germline V gene, CDR1 is MDHEN and CDR2 is SYDVKM. Full variable domain (rest looked up from reference TRBV28 and TRBJ1-1): DVKVTQSSRYLVKRTGEKVFLECVQDMDHENMFWYRQDPGLGLRLIYFSYDVKMKEKGDIPEGYSVSREKKERFSLILESASTNQTSMYLCASSLLGNLEAFFGQGTRLTVV.

As to this clone: The sample contains more than one DNA sequence encoding this CDR3. The chain carries TRBV19 and TRBJ1-1; 7 bases map to TRBD1. The CDR3 is 14 residues long. The V and J ends lost 4 bases and 0 bases, in that order; junction bases with no gene match: 2. Germline V lookup: CDR1 LNHDA, CDR2 SQIVND (reference sequence). The CDR3 spells CASSRDSMNTEAFF. As DNA, the CDR3 is TGTGCCAGTAGTAGGGACAGCATGAACACTGAAGCTTTCTTT.

The chain uses TRBV27 and TRBJ2-5; perhaps D is TRBD1 or TRBD2 (6 bases each). Trimming shortened V by 6 bases and J by 5 bases, and 19 bases separated the two germline ends. Germline V lookup: CDR1 MNHEY, CDR2 SMNVEV (reference sequence). The CDR3 extends over 15 amino acids. As DNA, the CDR3 is TGTGCCAGCAGAGCCGGGGGCCGTCGGAGGGAGACCCAGTACTTC. The encoded protein is CASRAGGRRRETQYF.

The chain joins TRBV6-5 to TRBJ2-7, with a weak D call TRBD2 (5 bases). V dropped 2 bases and J dropped 3 bases, with 11 bases sitting between them. CDR3 size: 14 residues. CDR1 MNHEY and CDR2 SVGAGI come from the germline V gene. CDR3 protein: CASSYGAEFYEQYF. The DNA of the CDR3 is TGTGCCAGCAGTTACGGAGCGGAATTCTACGAGCAGTACTTC.

The chain recombines TRBV6-1 with TRBJ2-1, with D perhaps TRBD1 (6 bases). Germline assignment: CDR1 MNHNS and CDR2 SASEGT. V lost 6 bases to trimming and J lost 7 bases, with 10 bases between them. CDR3 size: 12 residues. The CDR3 here is CASSLGGNEQFF. The CDR3 region has the DNA TGTGCCAGCAGCCTAGGGGGTAATGAGCAGTTCTTC.

This clone was observed a handful of times. This chain connects TRBV7-9 to TRBJ1-1; 9 bases agree with TRBD1. CDR1 and CDR2 from the germline V gene are SEHNR and FQNEAQ (reference sequence). The CDR3 is 13 residues long. The V segment lost 3 bases and the J segment 5 bases; nucleotides outside the gene matches: 1. The CDR3 nucleotides read TGTGCCAGCAGCTTGACAGGGGGGACTGAAGCTTTCTTT. Translation: CASSLTGGTEAFF.

This chain uses TRBV5-1 with TRBJ1-5; D uncertain. CDR1 is SGHRS, CDR2 YFSETQ, per germline. This CDR3 has 13 amino acids. V gave up 4 bases and J gave up 7 bases, with 12 bases separating them. The CDR3 DNA reads as TGCGCCAGCAGCCCGAGTGGGCCCCAGCCCCAGCATTTT. It encodes CASSPSGPQPQHF.

Turning to this clone: Distinct nucleotide sequences in the sample also encode this CDR3. The chain couples TRBV5-1 to TRBJ2-2; D uncertain. CDR3 length: 15 residues. Trimming took off 0 bases at V and 6 bases at J, with 12 bases between the two ends. Germline assignment: CDR1 SGHRS and CDR2 YFSETQ. The CDR3 spells CASSLEQDLAGELFF. In nucleotides, the CDR3 is TGCGCCAGCAGCTTGGAGCAAGACTTAGCCGGGGAGCTGTTTTTT. The whole variable domain, filled in from reference TRBV5-1 and TRBJ2-2, reads KAGVTQTPRYLIKTRGQQVTLSCSPISGHRSVSWYQQTPGQGLQFLFEYFSETQRNKGNFPGRFSGRQFSNSRSEMNVSTLELGDSALYLCASSLEQDLAGELFFGEGSRLTVL.

The chain combines TRBV18 with TRBJ2-1; tentative D call: TRBD2 (6 bases). Germline V gives CDR1 KGHSH, CDR2 LQKENI. Trimming left V 1 base short and J 6 bases short, with 10 bases between. The CDR3 is 14 amino acids. The CDR3 DNA reads as TGTGCCAGCTCACCACGGACTACCCCCAATGAGCAGTTCTTC. Translating it yields CASSPRTTPNEQFF.

The genes are TRBV6-5 and TRBJ1-1; no reliable D call. V shed 4 bases and J shed 1 base, with 10 bases lying between them. The CDR3 totals 14 residues. Germline V gives CDR1 MNHEY, CDR2 SVGAGI. The CDR3 here is CASSFLTRNTEAFF. In nucleotides, the CDR3 is TGTGCCAGCAGTTTTTTAACGAGGAACACTGAAGCTTTCTTT.

This clone was detected only a few times. This sequence joins TRBV14 and TRBJ1-1; D remains unclear. CDR1 is SGHDN, CDR2 FVKESK, per germline. The CDR3 is 14 amino acids. With 0 bases removed from V and 0 bases from J, the gap between germline ends came to 5 bases. This chain's CDR3 is CASSQEQLNTEAFF. DNA for the CDR3: TGTGCCAGCAGCCAAGAACAGCTGAACACTGAAGCTTTCTTT.

V gene TRBV7-9 combines with J gene TRBJ1-1; D unresolved. The CDR3 has 12 amino acids. The germline CDR1 and CDR2 sequences are SEHNR and FQNEAQ (reference sequence). V lost 2 bases and J 4 bases, leaving 5 bases between the germline ends. The CDR3 nucleotides are TGTGCCAGCAGCTTACGGGTCACTGAAGCTTTCTTT. Translated: CASSLRVTEAFF. The full variable domain, in which reference TRBV7-9 and TRBJ1-1 provide the parts outside the CDR3, is DTGVSQNPRHKITKRGQNVTFRCDPISEHNRLYWYRQTLGQGPEFLTYFQNEAQLEKSRLLSDRFSAERPKGSFSTLEIQRTEQGDSAMYLCASSLRVTEAFFGQGTRLTVV.

This chain uses TRBV5-1 with TRBJ1-1; D is ambiguous. The germline V gene encodes CDR1 SGHRS and CDR2 YFSETQ. This CDR3 contains 15 residues. The V gene lost 4 bases and the J gene lost 5 bases, with 18 bases spanning the gap. The CDR3: CASSREPEVGTEAFF. The CDR3 coding sequence is TGCGCCAGCAGCCGGGAGCCGGAAGTAGGAACTGAAGCTTTCTTT.

CDR3 nucleotides: TGCGCCAGCAGCTTACTAAGGACAGGGGGCAATGAGCAGTTCTTC. Translating it yields CASSLLRTGGNEQFF. The rearrangement links TRBV5-1 to TRBJ2-1, with 10 bases identical to TRBD1. The V gene end was trimmed by 2 bases and the J gene end by 6 bases; junction bases not matched to a gene: 5. Germline CDR1 reads SGHRS; CDR2 reads YFSETQ. CDR3 length equals 15 residues.

The chain is built from TRBV14 and TRBJ2-1; D is perhaps TRBD1 or TRBD2 (6 bases each). This CDR3 is built from 15 residues. CDR1 is SGHDN and CDR2 is FVKESK in the germline V gene. V lost 3 bases and J 7 bases, leaving 16 bases between the germline ends. This CDR3 reads CASSQSAGAGNEQFF. The CDR3, as DNA: TGTGCCAGCAGCCAGAGTGCAGGGGCGGGGAATGAGCAGTTCTTC. Full variable domain (rest looked up from reference TRBV14 and TRBJ2-1): EAGVTQFPSHSVIEKGQTVTLRCDPISGHDNLYWYRRVMGKEIKFLLHFVKESKQDESGMPNNRFLAERTGGTYSTLKVQPAELEDSGVYFCASSQSAGAGNEQFFGPGTRLTVL.

The genes are TRBV5-1 and TRBJ1-6; weak D call: TRBD1 (6 bases). CDR1 is SGHRS, CDR2 YFSETQ, per germline. Trimming took 3 bases from V and 5 from J, leaving 18 bases between them. The CDR3 extends over 17 amino acids. CDR3 protein: CASSSRGRGENNSPLHF. The CDR3 nucleotides read TGCGCCAGCAGCTCCAGAGGCAGGGGTGAAAATAATTCACCCCTCCACTTT.

The chain has TRBV29-1 and TRBJ1-4; 9 bases fit TRBD1. The J segment lost 1 base and the V segment lost 7 bases, leaving 4 bases of the junction unmatched. There are 14 residues in the CDR3. The germline V gene encodes CDR1 SQVTM and CDR2 ANQGSEA. The CDR3 protein is CSAGQGRTNEKLFF. CDR3 bases: TGCAGCGCGGGACAGGGAAGAACTAATGAAAAACTGTTTTTT.

This clone occurred a few times. V usage is TRBV14 and J usage is TRBJ2-7; TRBD1 aligns across 9 bases. The CDR3 contains 16 residues. The V gene's germline CDR1 is SGHDN and CDR2 FVKESK. J was trimmed by 3 bases and V by 5 bases; bases with no gene match: 11. Here the CDR3 reads CASSKPGQGRVYEQYF. DNA for the CDR3: TGTGCCAGCAGCAAACCGGGACAGGGACGAGTCTACGAGCAGTACTTC. Full variable domain (rest looked up from reference TRBV14 and TRBJ2-7): EAGVTQFPSHSVIEKGQTVTLRCDPISGHDNLYWYRRVMGKEIKFLLHFVKESKQDESGMPNNRFLAERTGGTYSTLKVQPAELEDSGVYFCASSKPGQGRVYEQYFGPGTRLTVT.

This chain joins TRBV7-8 and TRBJ1-1; D is possibly TRBD1 (5 bases). The CDR3 has 14 residues. Trimming took off 6 bases at V and 4 bases at J, with 15 bases between the two ends. Germline assignment: CDR1 SGHVS and CDR2 FQNEAQ. As DNA, the CDR3 is TGTGCCAGCAGGCCAGGAGGGGTGATCACTGAAGCTTTCTTT. It encodes CASRPGGVITEAFF. Full variable domain (remainder filled in from reference TRBV7-8 and TRBJ1-1): GAGVSQSPRYKVAKRGQDVALRCDPISGHVSLFWYQQALGQGPEFLTYFQNEAQLDKSGLPSDRFFAERPEGSVSTLKIQRTQQEDSAVYLCASRPGGVITEAFFGQGTRLTVV.